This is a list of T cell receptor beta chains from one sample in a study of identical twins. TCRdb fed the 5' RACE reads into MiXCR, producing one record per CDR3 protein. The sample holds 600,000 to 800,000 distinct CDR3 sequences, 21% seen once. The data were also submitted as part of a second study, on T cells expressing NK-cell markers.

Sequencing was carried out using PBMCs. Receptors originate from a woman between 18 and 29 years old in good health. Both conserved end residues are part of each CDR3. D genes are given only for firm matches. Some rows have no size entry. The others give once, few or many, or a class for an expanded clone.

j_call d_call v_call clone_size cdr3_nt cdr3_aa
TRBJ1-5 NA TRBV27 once TGTGCCAGCAGTTCCGTGGCAGAGTCTAATCAGCCCCAGCATTTT CASSSVAESNQPQHF
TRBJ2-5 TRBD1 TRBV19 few TGTGCCAGTAGTGGGTTGGGGGACAGGGGGACCCAGTACTTC CASSGLGDRGTQYF
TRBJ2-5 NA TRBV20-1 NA TGCAGTGCCCCGTCCCGGGACACTTGGGAGACCCAGTACTTC CSAPSRDTWETQYF
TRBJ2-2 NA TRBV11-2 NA TGTGCCAGCAGCTTAGATCAAATGATGGAAGAGCTGTTTTTT CASSLDQMMEELFF
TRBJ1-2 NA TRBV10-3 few TGTGCCATCCGGACAGCCCTCCACTATGGCTACACCTTC CAIRTALHYGYTF
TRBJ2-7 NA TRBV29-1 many TGCAGCGTTGATTTAGGTGGCGGAACCTACGAGCAGTACTTC CSVDLGGGTYEQYF
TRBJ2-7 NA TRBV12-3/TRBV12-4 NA TGTGCCAGCATTCCGGACGGACTTGGGACTTACGAGCAGTACTTC CASIPDGLGTYEQYF
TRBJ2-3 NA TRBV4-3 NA TGCGCCAGCAGCCGTCTCCCTACAGATACGCAGTATTTT CASSRLPTDTQYF
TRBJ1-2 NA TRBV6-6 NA TGTGCCAGCAGTTACGGGGGCACTGGGGGCTACACCTTC CASSYGGTGGYTF
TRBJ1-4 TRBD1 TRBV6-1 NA TGTGCCAGCAGTGCGGGTACCTTGACAGGGGGCGCAGAAAAACTGTTTTTT CASSAGTLTGGAEKLFF
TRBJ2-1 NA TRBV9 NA TGTGCCAGCAGCGCAACTAGCAATGAGCAGTTCTTC CASSATSNEQFF
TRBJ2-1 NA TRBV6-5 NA TGTGCCAGCAGTTACGCGGGCCAGGGTCGCTATGAGCAGTTCTTC CASSYAGQGRYEQFF
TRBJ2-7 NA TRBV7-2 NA TGTGCCAGCAGCTCAGGAGCCTCCTACGAGCAGTACTTC CASSSGASYEQYF
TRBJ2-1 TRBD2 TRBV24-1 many TGTGCCACCAGTGACCCTATAGCGGGAGGTGACAATGAGCAGTTCTTC CATSDPIAGGDNEQFF
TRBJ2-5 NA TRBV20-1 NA TGCAGTGCTAGTTTCGGGCCCGGGACCCAGTACTTC CSASFGPGTQYF
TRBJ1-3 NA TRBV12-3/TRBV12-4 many TGTGCCAGCAGATCCCGTGACACCATATATTTT CASRSRDTIYF
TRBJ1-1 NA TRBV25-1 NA TGTGCCACCGGGCGAGGAACTGAAGCTTTCTTT CATGRGTEAFF
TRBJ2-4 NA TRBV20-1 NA TGCAGTGCTACCAGGGGGGCACTAGCCAAAAACGTTCAGTACTTC CSATRGALAKNVQYF
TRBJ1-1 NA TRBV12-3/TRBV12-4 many TGTGCCAGCAGTCGGACAGCGAACACTGAAGCTTTCTTT CASSRTANTEAFF
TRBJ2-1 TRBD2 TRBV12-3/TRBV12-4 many TGTGCCAGCACAACTAGCGGTCCCTACAATGAGCAGTTCTTC CASTTSGPYNEQFF
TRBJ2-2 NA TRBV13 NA TGTGCCAGCAGCCTCTCCTCGGACTCTTTTCGGACCGGGGAGCTGTTTTTT CASSLSSDSFRTGELFF
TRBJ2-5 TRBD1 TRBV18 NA TGTGCCAGCTCACTTCTGGGACAGACACAAGAGACCCAGTACTTC CASSLLGQTQETQYF
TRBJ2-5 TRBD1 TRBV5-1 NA TGCGCCAGCAGCGTGACAGGGATCCAAGAGACCCAGTACTTC CASSVTGIQETQYF
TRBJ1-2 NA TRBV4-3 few TGCGCCAGCAGCCAAGATCCGCGCTATGGCTACACCTTC CASSQDPRYGYTF
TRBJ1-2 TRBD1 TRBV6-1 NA TGTGCCAGCGAACGCGATTTTGGGACAGGCTATGGCTACACCTTC CASERDFGTGYGYTF
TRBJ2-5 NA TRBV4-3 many TGCGCCAGCAGCCAAGTGGGCAGCCAAGAGACCCAGTACTTC CASSQVGSQETQYF
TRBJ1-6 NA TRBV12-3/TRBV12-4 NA TGTGCCAGCAGTTTTGGGCAGAATAATTCACCCCTCCACTTT CASSFGQNNSPLHF
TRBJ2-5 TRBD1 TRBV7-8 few TGTGCCAGCAGCTTAGGTAGGGGGCTCTTCCAAGAGACCCAGTACTTC CASSLGRGLFQETQYF
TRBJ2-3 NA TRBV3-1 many TGTGCCAGCAGCCAAGAGTGGAGCGGAAGCACAGATACGCAGTATTTT CASSQEWSGSTDTQYF
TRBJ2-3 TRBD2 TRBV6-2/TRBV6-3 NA TGTGCCAGCAGTTACTCCCGGACTAGCGGGAGCTACGGGGATACGCAGTATTTT CASSYSRTSGSYGDTQYF
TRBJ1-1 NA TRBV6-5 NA TGTGCCAGCAGTTACGGGAGAGGGATGAGGATGAACACTGAAGCTTTCTTT CASSYGRGMRMNTEAFF
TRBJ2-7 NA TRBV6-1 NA TGTGCCAGCAGTGAAGCGGCAGCCGCCTACGAGCAGTACTTC CASSEAAAAYEQYF
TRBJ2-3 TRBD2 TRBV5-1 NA TGCGCCAGCAGCTTGCAGGTGCTAGCGGGAGTTACAGATACGCAGTATTTT CASSLQVLAGVTDTQYF
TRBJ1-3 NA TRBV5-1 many TGCGCCAGCAGCGGGCCTTTCGGGAGCTCTGGAAACACCATATATTTT CASSGPFGSSGNTIYF
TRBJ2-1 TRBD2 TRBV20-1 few TGCAGTGCTAGAGATCTACTAGCGGGCAATGAGCAGTTCTTC CSARDLLAGNEQFF
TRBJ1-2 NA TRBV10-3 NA TGTGCCATTGGGCAGGGTGCTAGGGGCTACACCTTC CAIGQGARGYTF
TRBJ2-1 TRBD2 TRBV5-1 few TGCGCCAGCAGCTTGGAGGGGACTAGCAGCAATGAGCAGTTCTTC CASSLEGTSSNEQFF
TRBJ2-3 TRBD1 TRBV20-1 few TGCAGTGCCCTTCGGACAGGGAGCACAGATACGCAGTATTTT CSALRTGSTDTQYF
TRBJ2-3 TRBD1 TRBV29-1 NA TGCAGCGTTGAGCAGGGGGCAGATACGCAGTATTTT CSVEQGADTQYF
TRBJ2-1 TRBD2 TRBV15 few TGTGCCACCAGCAGAGACCAGAGCGGGGGAGCCTACAATGAGCAGTTCTTC CATSRDQSGGAYNEQFF
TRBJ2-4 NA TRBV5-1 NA TGCGCCAGCAGCCGGAACAGGCAAACCTTAGCCAAAAACATTCAGTACTTC CASSRNRQTLAKNIQYF
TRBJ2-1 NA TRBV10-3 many TGTGCCATAGCGGGATCAGGGGTTTACAATGAGCAGTTCTTC CAIAGSGVYNEQFF
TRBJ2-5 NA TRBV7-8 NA TGTGCCAGCAGCTTAGCAATGACAGGCAGAGAAGAGACCCAGTACTTC CASSLAMTGREETQYF
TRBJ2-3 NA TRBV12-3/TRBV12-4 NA TGTGCCAGCAGTTCCAGGGAGAACACAGATACGCAGTATTTT CASSSRENTDTQYF
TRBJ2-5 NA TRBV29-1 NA TGCAGCGTTGAAGGGCGGGGACAAGAGACCCAGTACTTC CSVEGRGQETQYF